Following are 16 T cell receptor beta chains from one sample sequenced in a study of human T cells and chemical hapten exposure (dated by TCRdb to about 2021). Library generation was performed with RACE. Sequencing was carried out with a NextSeq 500. TCRdb reprocessed the public reads (quality trimming at Q25 with fastp, clone calling with MiXCR) and kept in-frame beta chains. Each entry is one CDR3 protein sequence, shown with its most common DNA and genes. The sample table records hundreds of thousands of distinct CDR3 sequences; over 6% of these occur just once. Of the sample, about 5.4% is held by the ten largest clones. The label giving this sample's time point can be read as: patch test 2, 6 weeks after DPC sensitization. The treatment or condition label corresponds to: therapeutic diphenylcyclopropenone sensitization with weekly scalp DPC. Material: whole blood, obtained in connection with sensitization to the hapten diphenylcyclopropenone (DPC). Receptors were obtained from a woman younger than 30 with alopecia areata. Some clones in this sample may be carry-over from other donors' samples.

This clonotype was observed many times. The rearrangement joins TRBV6-5 to TRBJ1-1; D not resolved. V was clipped by 2 bases and J by 4 bases, with 8 bases between them. CDR1 and CDR2 (germline): MNHEY, SVGAGI. This CDR3 has 13 residues. CDR3 coding DNA: TGTGCCAGCAGTTACGGTGGGAGCACTGAAGCTTTCTTT. Translated: CASSYGGSTEAFF.

This clonotype was seen once. CDR3 nucleotides: TGTGCCAGCAGCTTAGTCAGCGGCCGATCCTACGAGCAGTACTTC. It codes for CASSLVSGRSYEQYF. This sequence joins TRBV7-2 and TRBJ2-7; D perhaps matches TRBD2 (5 bases). Trimming cost V 1 base and J 1 base, with 11 bases left between them. Germline V gene data show CDR1 as SGHTA and CDR2 as FQGNSA. The CDR3 has 15 amino acids.

This clonotype appeared a few times. The V and J genes are TRBV7-3 and TRBJ2-3; D assignment may be TRBD1 or TRBD2 (5 bases each). Germline V gives CDR1 SGHTA, CDR2 FQGTGA. Trimming removed 6 bases from V and 5 bases from J, with 18 bases in between. The CDR3 sequence is 15 residues long. Here the CDR3 reads CASSPVGVWGDTQYF. The CDR3, as DNA: TGTGCCAGCAGTCCGGTGGGGGTTTGGGGAGATACGCAGTATTTT.

The CDR3 region is CASNGGSWDGDYGYTF. The DNA of the CDR3 is TGTGCCAGCAACGGGGGGAGTTGGGACGGAGACTATGGCTACACCTTC. J is TRBJ1-2 and V is TRBV14, with D maybe TRBD1 (5 bases). CDR1 and CDR2 (germline): SGHDN, FVKESK. V gave up 7 bases and J gave up 3 bases, with 21 bases separating them. The CDR3 is 16 residues long.

The V call is TRBV6-5, the J call TRBJ2-3; TRBD2 matches 8 bases. In germline, CDR1 is MNHEY, CDR2 SVGAGI. The ends lost 6 bases at V and 0 bases at J; junction bases unmatched: 8. This CDR3 is 16 amino acids long. The CDR3 protein is CASRLLGGGSTDTQYF. Written as DNA, the CDR3 is TGTGCCAGCAGGCTCCTCGGGGGGGGAAGCACAGATACGCAGTATTTT.

The gene calls are TRBV20-1 and TRBJ2-7; tentative D call: TRBD2 (5 bases). The CDR3 is 12 amino acids. The germline gives CDR1 DFQATT, CDR2 SNEGSKA (reference sequence). The V end was cut by 4 bases, the J end by 3 bases, with 10 bases between. CDR3 nucleotides: TGCAGTGCTATAAACGGGAACTACGAGCAGTACTTC. Encoded protein: CSAINGNYEQYF.

This chain links TRBV21-1 with TRBJ2-3; the table calls TRBD2, which could not be checked here. TRBV21-1 corresponds to a pseudogene. The CDR3 runs to 18 residues. The CDR3 sequence: CASSKSSISGGASDTQYF. DNA for the CDR3: TGTGCCAGCAGCAAGTCCTCAATTAGCGGGGGGGCCTCAGATACGCAGTATTTT.

The table lists this clonotype with many counts. The V call is TRBV5-6, the J call TRBJ1-6; 7 nucleotides line up with TRBD1. This CDR3 region has 15 residues. V shed 4 bases, J shed 6 bases, and the junction held 7 bases outside the gene matches. Germline CDR1 SGHDT, CDR2 YYEEEE. The CDR3 sequence is CASSPPGTANSPLHF. The CDR3 region has the DNA TGTGCCAGCAGCCCCCCCGGGACAGCTAATTCACCCCTCCACTTT.

This clonotype appeared a few times. The chain couples TRBV7-9 to TRBJ1-1; TRBD1 agrees at 8 bases. Trimming took 6 bases from V and 7 from J; bases not matched to a gene: 19. Germline-derived CDR1 and CDR2 are SEHNR and FQNEAQ (reference sequence). This CDR3 contains 17 residues. The CDR3 loop is CASRYAGGPQNVDEAFF. CDR3 DNA: TGTGCCAGCAGATACGCAGGGGGCCCTCAGAACGTTGATGAAGCTTTCTTT.

This clonotype appeared many times. J is TRBJ1-2 and V is TRBV4-1; D gene uncertain. The CDR3 totals 15 residues. V shed 0 bases and J shed 2 bases, with 10 bases lying between them. Germline lookup yields CDR1 MGHRA and CDR2 YSYEKL. CDR3 in amino acids: CASSQDPVGNYGYTF. The CDR3 DNA reads TGCGCCAGCAGCCAAGATCCTGTAGGGAACTATGGCTACACCTTC.

The chain joins TRBV5-1 to TRBJ2-3; weak D call: TRBD1 (5 bases). The CDR3 consists of 15 residues. The germline V gene encodes CDR1 SGHRS and CDR2 YFSETQ. With 0 bases removed from V and 3 bases from J, the gap between germline ends came to 11 bases. DNA for the CDR3: TGCGCCAGCAGCTTGGAGCAGGGTGTGACAGATACGCAGTATTTT. As protein: CASSLEQGVTDTQYF. Based on the CDR3 plus reference TRBV5-1 and TRBJ2-3, the full variable domain is KAGVTQTPRYLIKTRGQQVTLSCSPISGHRSVSWYQQTPGQGLQFLFEYFSETQRNKGNFPGRFSGRQFSNSRSEMNVSTLELGDSALYLCASSLEQGVTDTQYFGPGTRLTVL.

This chain links TRBV7-8 with TRBJ1-5, with a possible D match to TRBD1 (6 bases). The CDR3 runs 16 residues. Per germline, CDR1 SGHVS and CDR2 FQNEAQ. V was trimmed by 2 bases and J by 2 bases, leaving 13 bases between them. CDR3 region: CASSLWGPQGNQPQHF. CDR3 bases: TGTGCCAGCAGCTTATGGGGGCCACAGGGCAATCAGCCCCAGCATTTT.

This clonotype has a count of ten or more. CDR3 sequence (DNA): TGTGCCAGCAGCCCTGGGGAAAAACTGTTTTTT. Translated, it gives CASSPGEKLFF. V and J are TRBV6-6 and TRBJ1-4; D is ambiguous. In germline, CDR1 is MNHNY, CDR2 SVGAGI (reference sequence). Trimming cost V 6 bases and J 8 bases, with 7 bases left between them. The CDR3 is made up of 11 amino acids.

This clonotype showed up just a few times. The V and J genes are TRBV4-3 and TRBJ1-1, with D uncertain. Between the trimmed V and J ends, which lost 0 bases and 0 bases, there was a span of 8 bases. Per germline, CDR1 LGHNA and CDR2 YSLEER. The CDR3 is made up of 15 amino acids. In DNA form, the CDR3 reads TGCGCCAGCAGCCAAGACGACGGCATGAACACTGAAGCTTTCTTT. Translation: CASSQDDGMNTEAFF.

This clonotype was recorded many times. This sequence joins TRBV5-1 and TRBJ1-2; 7 bases line up with TRBD1. V lost 8 bases and J lost 4; bases outside the gene matches: 8. The germline V gene encodes CDR1 SGHRS and CDR2 YFSETQ. The CDR3 spans 13 residues. DNA of the CDR3: TGCGCCAGTAGGGACAGTAGCCTCTATGGCTACACCTTC. Translation gives CASRDSSLYGYTF.

This sequence joins TRBV2 and TRBJ2-1; 9 bases match TRBD2. The CDR3 has 15 amino acids. V was pared by 6 bases and J by 7 bases, with 10 bases of the junction left unmatched. Germline-derived CDR1 and CDR2 are SNHLY and FYNNEI. CDR3 DNA: TGTGCCAGCAGGGATTGGCTAGCGGGGAATAATGAGCAGTTCTTC. Its translation is CASRDWLAGNNEQFF.